Presented here are 25 T cell receptor beta chains from one specimen sequenced in a study of T cell repertoires in cytomegalovirus infection. Their antigen targets remain unknown. TCRdb analysed the reads with MiXCR anew, one entry per CDR3 protein. The data contain about 830,000 distinct CDR3 sequences, about 31% of them singletons. The source material was cultured CD8+ T cells from PBMCs, sampled from culture after CMV antigen stimulation. These receptors all come from a human donor in good health (CMV status not recorded). Some clones in this sample may be carry-over from other donors' samples.

This clonotype has just a few counts. This chain links TRBV7-3 with TRBJ2-7; 11 bases match TRBD1. Germline CDR1 SGHTA, CDR2 FQGTGA. The CDR3 extends over 17 amino acids. The V segment lost 5 bases and the J segment 4 bases; nucleotides outside the gene matches: 13. The CDR3, as DNA: TGTGCCAGCAGCCCCAGATACAGGACAGGGGGCGCATACGAGCAGTACGTC. Its protein is CASSPRYRTGGAYEQYV.

Note on this clonotype: This may arise from a read error, as a much more abundant clone is one base away. This chain uses TRBV5-5 with TRBJ2-7; perhaps D is TRBD1 or TRBD2 (5 bases each). Germline V gene sequence: CDR1 SGHKS, CDR2 YYEKEE (reference sequence). The CDR3 extends over 13 amino acids. Trimming took 2 bases from V and 2 from J, leaving 8 bases between them. The DNA of the CDR3 is TGTGCCAGCAGCTTCGGGGCCCCCTACGAGCAGTACGTC. It encodes CASSFGAPYEQYV.

Notes on this clonotype: Relative to the germline gene, one junction end is altered; a read error may explain this. The V call is TRBV7-4, the J call TRBJ2-2; TRBD1 is a possible D gene (5 bases). Germline lookup yields CDR1 SGHVT and CDR2 SQSDAQ. This CDR3 comprises 12 residues. The DNA of the CDR3 is TGTGTCAGCTCGCCAGGGTCCGGGGAGCTGTTTTTT. As protein: CVSSPGSGELFF.

This clonotype was observed a handful of times. The genes are TRBV19 and TRBJ1-5, with D maybe TRBD1 (5 bases). CDR3 size: 14 residues. Germline V lookup: CDR1 LNHDA, CDR2 SQIVND (reference sequence). Between the trimmed V and J ends, which lost 5 bases and 2 bases, there was a span of 10 bases. This chain's CDR3 is CASSRGWGNQPQHF. The CDR3 DNA reads as TGTGCCAGTAGTCGGGGGTGGGGCAATCAGCCCCAGCATTTT.

In its sample, this clonotype was seen a few times. This CDR3 is CASSPNQGLTDTQYF. CDR3 sequence (DNA): TGCGCCAGCAGCCCGAACCAGGGTTTGACAGATACGCAGTATTTT. V and J are TRBV5-1 and TRBJ2-3, with D possibly being TRBD1 (5 bases). The germline V gene has CDR1 SGHRS and CDR2 YFSETQ. This CDR3 is built from 15 residues. V dropped 4 bases and J dropped 3 bases, with 15 bases sitting between them. The full variable domain, completed using reference TRBV5-1 and TRBJ2-3, is KAGVTQTPRYLIKTRGQQVTLSCSPISGHRSVSWYQQTPGQGLQFLFEYFSETQRNKGNFPGRFSGRQFSNSRSEMNVSTLELGDSALYLCASSPNQGLTDTQYFGPGTRLTVL.

The chain joins TRBV18 to TRBJ2-1; a possible D gene is TRBD1 (6 bases). Germline CDR1 reads KGHSH; CDR2 reads LQKENI. Trimming shortened V by 4 bases and J by 3 bases, and 13 bases separated the two germline ends. The CDR3 consists of 15 residues. CDR3 loop: CASSHQGQGYNEQFF. CDR3 DNA sequence: TGTGCCAGCTCACACCAGGGGCAGGGCTACAATGAGCAGTTCTTC.

This clonotype was counted between two and nine times. The CDR3 sequence: CASSWLRGTKSQYF. DNA for the CDR3: TGTGCCAGCAGTTGGCTCCGGGGTACGAAGTCCCAGTACTTC. The V call is TRBV6-2 or TRBV6-3, the J call TRBJ2-5; the D gene is possibly TRBD2 (5 bases). V was cut by 4 bases and J by 9 bases, with 18 bases left in between. The CDR3 consists of 14 residues. In germline, CDR1 is MNHEY, CDR2 SVGEGT.

This clonotype showed up just once. The rearrangement joins TRBV15 to TRBJ2-5, with 9 bases fitting TRBD2. Trimming took 4 bases from V and 5 from J; bases not matched to a gene: 17. The germline CDR1 and CDR2 sequences are LNHNV and YYDKDF (reference sequence). The CDR3 totals 18 residues. CDR3 loop: CATSKDSGGWSVDETQYF. The CDR3 DNA follows: TGTGCCACCAGCAAGGATAGCGGGGGATGGAGTGTAGATGAGACCCAGTACTTC.

With respect to this clonotype: Given a much more abundant clone one base away, this may be a read error. The chain is built from TRBV9 and TRBJ2-2; D gene ambiguous. From germline, CDR1 is SGDLS and CDR2 YYNGEE. The length of the CDR3 is 12 residues. The CDR3 DNA follows: TGTGCCAGCAGCGAGAACCCCGGGGAGCTGTTTTTT. Translation: CASSENPGELFF. The full variable domain, its missing parts supplied by reference TRBV9 and TRBJ2-2, is DSGVTQTPKHLITATGQRVTLRCSPRSGDLSVYWYQQSLDQGLQFLIQYYNGEERAKGNILERFSAQQFPDLHSELNLSSLELGDSALYFCASSENPGELFFGEGSRLTVL.

This clonotype was recorded a few times. V usage is TRBV6-1 and J usage is TRBJ2-7; the D is unclear. Germline CDR1 and CDR2: MNHNS and SASEGT. CDR3 length: 12 residues. The V gene lost 3 bases and the J gene lost 3 bases, with 6 bases spanning the gap. CDR3 protein: CASSDDYYEQYF. CDR3 DNA: TGTGCCAGCAGTGACGATTACTACGAGCAGTACTTC.

This clonotype has just a few counts. The chain joins TRBV14 to TRBJ1-1; D is ambiguous. CDR1 and CDR2 from the germline V gene are SGHDN and FVKESK. V lost 1 base, J lost 4 bases, and 13 bases lay in between. CDR3 size: 15 residues. DNA of the CDR3: TGTGCCAGCAGCCAAGGGTGGGGAGTGGGCACTGAAGCTTTCTTT. Amino acid sequence: CASSQGWGVGTEAFF.

This clonotype was detected many times. Here the CDR3 DNA reads TGTGCCAGCAGCCAAGGGGGATTGAACACTGAAGCTTTCTTT. Translating it yields CASSQGGLNTEAFF. V gene TRBV7-3 combines with J gene TRBJ1-1; D possibly corresponds to TRBD1 (6 bases). This CDR3 region has 14 residues. Germline V gene lookup returns CDR1 SGHTA and CDR2 FQGTGA. Trimming cost V 5 bases and J 0 bases, with 10 bases left between them.

V and J are TRBV9 and TRBJ2-7; D perhaps matches TRBD2 (6 bases). Germline V gene lookup returns CDR1 SGDLS and CDR2 YYNGEE. Between the trimmed V and J ends, which lost 0 bases and 5 bases, there was a span of 18 bases. The CDR3 loop spans 16 amino acids. The CDR3 nucleotides read TGTGCCAGCAGCGTAGAAATAGCGGCTGTCTTGGACGAGCAGTACTTC. Protein: CASSVEIAAVLDEQYF. Full variable domain (rest looked up from reference TRBV9 and TRBJ2-7): DSGVTQTPKHLITATGQRVTLRCSPRSGDLSVYWYQQSLDQGLQFLIQYYNGEERAKGNILERFSAQQFPDLHSELNLSSLELGDSALYFCASSVEIAAVLDEQYFGPGTRLTVT.

The rearrangement uses TRBV20-1 and TRBJ2-7, with no clear D. Germline V gene sequence: CDR1 DFQATT, CDR2 SNEGSKA (reference sequence). V dropped 0 bases and J dropped 0 bases, with 9 bases sitting between them. This CDR3 has 14 amino acids. The CDR3 DNA sequence: TGCAGTGCTAGAGATCCCGGCAGCTCCTACGAGCAGTACTTC. Protein: CSARDPGSSYEQYF.

This chain joins TRBV7-9 and TRBJ2-2; 10 nucleotides align to TRBD2. Germline CDR1 and CDR2: SEHNR and FQNEAQ (reference sequence). The CDR3 is 18 amino acids. V shed 4 bases, J shed 3 bases, and the junction held 11 bases outside the gene matches. CDR3 sequence reads: CASSSISGGASYTGELFF. CDR3 nucleotides: TGTGCCAGCAGCTCGATCAGCGGGGGGGCCTCGTACACCGGGGAGCTGTTTTTT.

The V and J genes are TRBV12-3 or TRBV12-4 and TRBJ1-2, with TRBD1 matching 7 bases. The ends lost 7 bases at V and 4 bases at J; junction bases unmatched: 15. The CDR3 loop spans 16 amino acids. The CDR3 DNA follows: TGTGCCAGCACAAGTACTTACAGGGGCTGGGTCTATGGCTACACCTTC. It is translated as CASTSTYRGWVYGYTF.

The V gene is TRBV12-3 or TRBV12-4, the J gene TRBJ2-1; 11 positions agree with TRBD1. V shed 3 bases and J 7 bases; nucleotides not matched to a gene: 11. The length of the CDR3 is 17 residues. The CDR3 sequence: CASSFQSGGQGENEQFF. In DNA, the CDR3 is TGTGCCAGCAGTTTCCAGTCCGGGGGACAGGGGGAAAATGAGCAGTTCTTC.

The V and J genes are TRBV4-1 and TRBJ1-1, with D unresolved. V was clipped by 1 base and J by 1 base, with 13 bases between them. CDR3 length: 16 amino acids. Germline V CDR1 and CDR2: MGHRA, YSYEKL. The CDR3 DNA sequence: TGCGCCAGCAGCCAAGGTCCAGCGGCGGCGAACACTGAAGCTTTCTTT. Translation: CASSQGPAAANTEAFF.

This chain links TRBV7-2 with TRBJ1-1; D possibly corresponds to TRBD1 (5 bases). The CDR3 is 13 residues long. Germline CDR1 SGHTA, CDR2 FQGNSA. Trimming took 2 bases from V and 7 from J, leaving 11 bases between them. The chain's CDR3 is CASSLSRTNEAFF. CDR3 coding DNA: TGTGCCAGCAGCTTAAGCCGGACAAATGAAGCTTTCTTT. The variable domain in full, with the rest retrieved from reference TRBV7-2 and TRBJ1-1, is GAGVSQSPSNKVTEKGKDVELRCDPISGHTALYWYRQSLGQGLEFLIYFQGNSAPDKSGLPSDRFSAERTGGSVSTLTIQRTQQEDSAVYLCASSLSRTNEAFFGQGTRLTVV.

This clonotype was recorded a few times. The rearrangement uses TRBV6-1 and TRBJ1-2; D remains ambiguous. Germline-derived CDR1 and CDR2 are MNHNS and SASEGT. The CDR3 totals 14 residues. With 7 bases removed from V and 4 bases from J, the gap between germline ends came to 16 bases. CDR3 sequence: CASTRRRLGYGYTF. The CDR3 coding sequence is TGTGCCAGCACCAGGCGGAGGCTAGGCTATGGCTACACCTTC.

This clonotype was recorded many times. The V call is TRBV7-8, the J call TRBJ1-5; D unclear. The CDR3 is made up of 15 amino acids. V dropped 7 bases and J dropped 4 bases, with 17 bases sitting between them. Germline CDR1 SGHVS, CDR2 FQNEAQ. The CDR3 here is CASTPWEDKNQPQHF. CDR3 bases: TGTGCCAGCACCCCCTGGGAAGACAAGAATCAGCCCCAGCATTTT.

The table lists this clonotype with a few counts. This rearrangement joins TRBV25-1 to TRBJ2-5; perhaps TRBD1 as D (5 bases). Trimming removed 0 bases from V and 5 bases from J, with 7 bases in between. This CDR3 contains 13 residues. From germline, CDR1 is MGHDK and CDR2 SYGVNS. The CDR3 nucleotides read TGTGCCAGCAGTGAATACACAGGCGAGACCCAGTACTTC. The encoded protein is CASSEYTGETQYF.

There are many counts of this clonotype. V and J are TRBV27 and TRBJ1-1; D perhaps matches TRBD1 (6 bases). Germline values: CDR1 MNHEY, CDR2 SMNVEV (reference sequence). The CDR3 is made up of 15 amino acids. Trimming removed 6 bases from V and 1 base from J, with 15 bases in between. The DNA of the CDR3 is TGTGCCAGCAGCTTAGGGCAAGGGGGGAACACTGAAGCTTTCTTT. Residues: CASSLGQGGNTEAFF.

The chain joins TRBV29-1 to TRBJ2-2; D might be TRBD1 (5 bases). Germline V CDR1 and CDR2: SQVTM, ANQGSEA. V was trimmed by 1 base and J by 0 bases, leaving 12 bases between them. The CDR3 sequence is 16 residues long. CDR3 sequence: CSVEGRGPANTGELFF. The DNA of the CDR3 is TGCAGCGTTGAAGGAAGGGGCCCCGCGAACACCGGGGAGCTGTTTTTT.

The CDR3 sequence is CASTQGRGNTEAFF. The CDR3 nucleotides are TGTGCCAGCACCCAGGGGCGGGGGAACACTGAAGCTTTCTTT. The chain joins TRBV7-4 to TRBJ1-1; maybe TRBD1 (6 bases). CDR3 length: 14 amino acids. Per the germline V gene, CDR1 is SGHVT and CDR2 is SQSDAQ. V was pared by 7 bases and J by 1 base, with 13 bases between.